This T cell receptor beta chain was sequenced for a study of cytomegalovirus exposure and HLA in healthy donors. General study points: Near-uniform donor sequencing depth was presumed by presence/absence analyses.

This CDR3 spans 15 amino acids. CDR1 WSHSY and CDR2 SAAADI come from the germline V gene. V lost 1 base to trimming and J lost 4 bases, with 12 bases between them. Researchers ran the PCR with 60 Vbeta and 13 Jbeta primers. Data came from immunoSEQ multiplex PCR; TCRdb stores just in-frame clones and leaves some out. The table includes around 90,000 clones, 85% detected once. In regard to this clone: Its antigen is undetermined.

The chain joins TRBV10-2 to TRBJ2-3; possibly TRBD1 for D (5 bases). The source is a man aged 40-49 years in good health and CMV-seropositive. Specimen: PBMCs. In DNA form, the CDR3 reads TGCGCCAGCAGTGAGTGGTCAGGGCCGGCAGATACGCAGTATTTT. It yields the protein CASSEWSGPADTQYF.